The rows below give T cell receptor beta chains drawn from one sample of a study of persistence of HIV-infected CD4 T cells. Repertoires were generated with immunoSEQ multiplex PCR, while TCRdb's copy carries only in-frame clones and drops some. The sample includes about 50,000 clones, more than 70% of them seen just once. These receptors' targets are unknown. Sequences were derived from CD4+ T cells sorted from PBMCs after approximately 19-hour stimulation, sampled from a patient who received antiretroviral therapy. The receptor set was obtained from an adult man with HIV who was CMV-seropositive. Each CDR3 is given with its conserved first and last residue. Each record gives: clone size, J gene, D gene, V gene, CDR3 DNA, CDR3 protein. A D gene is named only where the DNA matches it firmly. Part of the rows lack a size; the others show once, few, many or a class for expanded clones.

abundance: .; j_gene: TRBJ2-3; d_gene: .; v_gene: TRBV5-1; CDR3nt: TGCGCCAGCAGCTTGGTTCCGGGGTCCTCTGGGGATACGCAGTATTTT; CDR3aa: CASSLVPGSSGDTQYF
abundance: .; j_gene: TRBJ2-7; d_gene: TRBD2; v_gene: TRBV7-2; CDR3nt: TGTGCCAGCAGCCTCCAGGGAGGGGCGTCCTACGAGCAGTACTTC; CDR3aa: CASSLQGGASYEQYF
abundance: few; j_gene: TRBJ1-4; d_gene: .; v_gene: TRBV6-5; CDR3nt: TGTGCCAGCAGCTTACAGGGTAGGATGAATGAAAAACTGTTTTTT; CDR3aa: CASSLQGRMNEKLFF
abundance: .; j_gene: TRBJ2-6; d_gene: .; v_gene: TRBV6-6; CDR3nt: TGTGGCAGCGGTTCCGGGGCACTCTCTGGGGCCAACGTCCTGACTTTC; CDR3aa: CGSGSGALSGANVLTF
abundance: .; j_gene: TRBJ2-1; d_gene: .; v_gene: TRBV24-1; CDR3nt: TGTGCCACCAGTGATCCCCCCAGCAATGAGCAGTTCTTC; CDR3aa: CATSDPPSNEQFF
abundance: .; j_gene: TRBJ1-3; d_gene: TRBD1; v_gene: TRBV7-9; CDR3nt: TGTGCCAGCAGCGCATCCGGGACAGGGTTCTCTGGAAACACCATATATTTT; CDR3aa: CASSASGTGFSGNTIYF
abundance: .; j_gene: TRBJ2-1; d_gene: .; v_gene: TRBV7-6; CDR3nt: TGTGCCAGCAGCTTATGGCAGGGCTACAATGAGCAGTTCTTC; CDR3aa: CASSLWQGYNEQFF
abundance: .; j_gene: TRBJ2-5; d_gene: .; v_gene: TRBV2; CDR3nt: TGTGCCAGCAGAAAAAAGACCCAGTACTTC; CDR3aa: CASRKKTQYF
abundance: .; j_gene: TRBJ1-2; d_gene: TRBD1; v_gene: TRBV30; CDR3nt: TGTGCCTGGAGACCGGGACAGGGACCTACCTCCTTC; CDR3aa: CAWRPGQGPTSF
abundance: few; j_gene: TRBJ2-2; d_gene: TRBD1; v_gene: TRBV5-4; CDR3nt: TGTGCCAGCAGCTTGGCCGGGACAGGGGAACTCGGGGAGCTGTTTTTT; CDR3aa: CASSLAGTGELGELFF
abundance: .; j_gene: TRBJ2-5; d_gene: .; v_gene: TRBV20-1; CDR3nt: TGCAGTGCTAGCCCCTGGGAGACCCAGTACTTC; CDR3aa: CSASPWETQYF
abundance: .; j_gene: TRBJ1-2; d_gene: .; v_gene: TRBV15; CDR3nt: TGTGCCACCAGCAGAGATGAAGGAGGGAACTATGGCTACACCTTC; CDR3aa: CATSRDEGGNYGYTF
abundance: .; j_gene: TRBJ2-7; d_gene: .; v_gene: TRBV11-1; CDR3nt: TGTGCCAGCAGCCCAAACTACGAGCAGTACTTC; CDR3aa: CASSPNYEQYF
abundance: .; j_gene: TRBJ1-1; d_gene: TRBD1; v_gene: TRBV5-5; CDR3nt: TGTGCCAGCAGCTTGGGGTCGAACAGGGGAAATACTGAAGCTTTCTTT; CDR3aa: CASSLGSNRGNTEAFF
abundance: .; j_gene: TRBJ1-1; d_gene: TRBD1; v_gene: TRBV2; CDR3nt: TGTGCCAGCAGTGATATGACAGGGGGTAACACTGAAGCTTTCTTT; CDR3aa: CASSDMTGGNTEAFF
abundance: .; j_gene: TRBJ2-1; d_gene: .; v_gene: TRBV9; CDR3nt: TGTGCCAGGGTTAGAGGGACTGACCACAATGAGCAGTTCTTC; CDR3aa: CARVRGTDHNEQFF
abundance: .; j_gene: TRBJ2-2; d_gene: .; v_gene: TRBV6-1; CDR3nt: TGTGCCAGCAGTGAAGGGGGGAACACCGGGGAGCTGTTTTTT; CDR3aa: CASSEGGNTGELFF
abundance: few; j_gene: TRBJ1-6; d_gene: TRBD1; v_gene: TRBV19; CDR3nt: TGTGCCAGTACCCATACTGGACAGGGGCGATCACCCCTCCACTTT; CDR3aa: CASTHTGQGRSPLHF
abundance: .; j_gene: TRBJ1-2; d_gene: TRBD1; v_gene: TRBV7-2; CDR3nt: TGTGCCAGCAGCCGTACAGGGGTTAACTATGGCTACACCTTC; CDR3aa: CASSRTGVNYGYTF
abundance: .; j_gene: TRBJ1-1; d_gene: .; v_gene: TRBV5-8; CDR3nt: TGTGCCAGCAGCTTGGCCGGATCCGGAGTTGAGACTGAAGCTTTCTTT; CDR3aa: CASSLAGSGVETEAFF
abundance: .; j_gene: TRBJ1-1; d_gene: .; v_gene: TRBV6-6; CDR3nt: TGTGCCAGCACCAGGGGAACTGAAGCTTTCTTT; CDR3aa: CASTRGTEAFF
abundance: .; j_gene: TRBJ1-5; d_gene: .; v_gene: TRBV10-3; CDR3nt: TGTGCCATCAGTGGGGCGGGGGATAGCAATCAGCCCCAGCATTTT; CDR3aa: CAISGAGDSNQPQHF
abundance: .; j_gene: TRBJ1-5; d_gene: .; v_gene: TRBV15; CDR3nt: TGTGCCACCAGCATCCGACAGAGCAATCAGCCCCAGCATTTT; CDR3aa: CATSIRQSNQPQHF
abundance: .; j_gene: TRBJ2-2; d_gene: .; v_gene: TRBV6-5; CDR3nt: TGTGCCAGCAGCCCCGCTGGGGGGCGGACCGGGGAGCTGTTTTTT; CDR3aa: CASSPAGGRTGELFF
abundance: once; j_gene: TRBJ2-3; d_gene: TRBD2; v_gene: TRBV25-1; CDR3nt: TGTGCCAGCAGTGATGGGGGACTAGCTCTGTCAGATACGCAGTATTTT; CDR3aa: CASSDGGLALSDTQYF
abundance: few; j_gene: TRBJ2-1; d_gene: TRBD2; v_gene: TRBV11-3; CDR3nt: TGTGCCAGCAGCCTCCGGACTAGCGGGGGGTACAATGAGCAGTTCTTC; CDR3aa: CASSLRTSGGYNEQFF
abundance: .; j_gene: TRBJ1-2; d_gene: .; v_gene: TRBV2; CDR3nt: TGTGCCAGCAAGGGCAACTCTGTCTATGGCTACACCTTC; CDR3aa: CASKGNSVYGYTF
abundance: once; j_gene: TRBJ1-6; d_gene: .; v_gene: TRBV19; CDR3nt: TGTGCCAGTAGTACACCCAACAGCCCAGATTCACCCCTCCACTTT; CDR3aa: CASSTPNSPDSPLHF
abundance: .; j_gene: TRBJ2-2; d_gene: .; v_gene: TRBV7-9; CDR3nt: TGTGCCAGCAGCCCAGCGGGCGGGTGGAACACCGGGGAGCTGTTTTTT; CDR3aa: CASSPAGGWNTGELFF
abundance: few; j_gene: TRBJ1-5; d_gene: .; v_gene: TRBV29-1; CDR3nt: TGCAGCGTTGTAGTGGGGAATCAGCCCCAGCATTTT; CDR3aa: CSVVVGNQPQHF
abundance: .; j_gene: TRBJ1-1; d_gene: .; v_gene: TRBV7-2; CDR3nt: TGTGCCAGCAGCTTAAGGCTGAACACTGAAGCTTTCTTT; CDR3aa: CASSLRLNTEAFF
abundance: few; j_gene: TRBJ1-5; d_gene: .; v_gene: TRBV4-1; CDR3nt: TGCGCCAGCAGCCAAGGGACAAGGGACCATCAGCCCCAGCATTTT; CDR3aa: CASSQGTRDHQPQHF